This entry lists 21 T cell receptor beta chains sequenced from one sample in a study of identical twins. TCRdb called the 5' RACE reads again in MiXCR, with one record for every CDR3 protein. Of 520,000 or so distinct CDR3 sequences listed, less than 25% are singletons. This same sample was also part of a study on T cells expressing NK-cell markers.

The sequenced sample was CD4+ T cells sorted from blood. The receptors originated from a woman aged 18-29 years in good health.

A few counts support this clonotype. The chain joins TRBV15 to TRBJ2-5; 7 nucleotides align to TRBD1. The CDR3 runs to 15 residues. Trimming took 2 bases from V and 3 from J; bases not matched to a gene: 6. Germline loops: CDR1 LNHNV, CDR2 YYDKDF (reference sequence). CDR3 residues: CATSRPWTGEETQYF. The DNA for the CDR3 is TGTGCCACCAGCAGACCTTGGACAGGAGAAGAGACCCAGTACTTC.

The genes are TRBV29-1 and TRBJ1-1, with TRBD1 as a possible D gene (5 bases). V dropped 1 base and J dropped 1 base, with 19 bases sitting between them. The length of the CDR3 is 17 residues. The V gene's germline CDR1 is SQVTM and CDR2 ANQGSEA. This chain's CDR3 is CSVEAPHWQGGNTEAFF. CDR3 bases: TGCAGCGTTGAAGCCCCCCATTGGCAGGGAGGGAACACTGAAGCTTTCTTT.

This clonotype was counted ten times or more. This chain uses TRBV5-1 with TRBJ2-1, with 11 bases that match TRBD2. Germline values: CDR1 SGHRS, CDR2 YFSETQ. J was trimmed by 8 bases and V by 1 base; bases with no gene match: 2. The CDR3 loop spans 14 amino acids. CDR3 coding DNA: TGCGCCAGCAGCTTGAGGACTAGCGGGCATGAGCAGTTCTTC. It is translated as CASSLRTSGHEQFF.

V gene TRBV4-3 combines with J gene TRBJ2-2; no definite D call. There are 13 residues in the CDR3. CDR1 LGHNA and CDR2 YSLEER come from the germline V gene. Trimming cost V 0 bases and J 6 bases, with 5 bases left between them. The CDR3 bases are TGCGCCAGCAGCCAAGAACTCGCCGGGGAGCTGTTTTTT. The encoded protein is CASSQELAGELFF.

The chain employs TRBV5-5 and TRBJ2-2; a weak D match, TRBD2 (6 bases). V was shortened by 7 bases and J by 4 bases, with 17 bases between the two germline ends. Germline V gene sequence: CDR1 SGHKS, CDR2 YYEKEE (reference sequence). The CDR3 covers 15 residues. For the CDR3, the DNA is TGTGCCAGCCGCCTGGGGGGTTCGACCACCGGGGAGCTGTTTTTT. Protein sequence: CASRLGGSTTGELFF.

As to this clonotype: Mismatch with germline at one junction end may stem from a read error. This chain uses TRBV20-1 with TRBJ2-1, with a tentative D call TRBD2 (5 bases). Germline CDR1 and CDR2: DFQATT and SNEGSKA (reference sequence). This CDR3 is built from 16 residues. Here the CDR3 DNA reads TGCTGTGCTAGAGATTGGGCCGGAGGCTCCTACAATGAGCAGTTCTTC. Translation: CCARDWAGGSYNEQFF.

This clonotype was observed a handful of times. This sequence joins TRBV12-3 or TRBV12-4 and TRBJ2-7; D ambiguous. The ends were cut back, 2 bases at V and 1 base at J, with 9 bases in the middle. This CDR3 has 14 residues. The CDR3 loop reads CASSLRTISYEQYF. For the CDR3, the DNA is TGTGCCAGCAGTTTAAGAACAATATCCTACGAGCAGTACTTC.

The chain recombines TRBV20-1 with TRBJ2-3; D gene ambiguous. The V end was cut by 4 bases, the J end by 2 bases, with 16 bases between. The CDR3 runs to 15 residues. CDR1 is DFQATT, CDR2 SNEGSKA, per germline (reference sequence). Here the CDR3 DNA reads TGCAGTGCTAAGAGGCCGATACACCACACAGATACGCAGTATTTT. As protein: CSAKRPIHHTDTQYF.

In its sample, this clonotype was seen a few times. The rearrangement links TRBV12-3 or TRBV12-4 to TRBJ2-7; D unclear. The CDR3 length is 14 residues. Trimming stripped 7 bases from V and 4 bases from J, with 17 bases between. CDR3 sequence reads: CASTIGSAFYEQYF. CDR3 nucleotides: TGTGCCAGCACCATAGGGTCGGCGTTTTACGAGCAGTACTTC.

CDR3 sequence: CASSYLGNGEKLFF. The CDR3 nucleotides are TGTGCCAGCAGTTACTTGGGAAATGGAGAAAAACTGTTTTTT. The V call is TRBV6-5, the J call TRBJ1-4; D remains unclear. V lost 1 base and J 8 bases, leaving 11 bases between the germline ends. This CDR3 is 14 amino acids long. Per the germline V gene, CDR1 is MNHEY and CDR2 is SVGAGI.

This clonotype was found a few times. The V and J genes are TRBV5-6 and TRBJ1-2, with D maybe TRBD1 (6 bases). V lost 4 bases and J lost 4, with 11 bases in between. Per germline, CDR1 SGHDT and CDR2 YYEEEE. The CDR3 contains 13 residues. Here the CDR3 DNA reads TGTGCCAGCAGCCAACAGGGAGTCTATGGCTACACCTTC. This translates into CASSQQGVYGYTF.

V gene TRBV2 combines with J gene TRBJ1-1; 7 bases match TRBD1. Germline V CDR1 and CDR2: SNHLY, FYNNEI. CDR3 length equals 13 residues. V shed 8 bases, J shed 13 bases, and the junction held 16 bases outside the gene matches. The CDR3 DNA is TGTGCCAGCGGATCAAACAGGGGACCGGGGTGTTTCTTT. Amino acids: CASGSNRGPGCFF.

In its sample, this clonotype was seen many times. The chain is built from TRBV6-5 and TRBJ2-3; TRBD2 is a possible D gene (5 bases). CDR1 and CDR2 from the germline V gene are MNHEY and SVGAGI. Between the trimmed V and J ends, which lost 0 bases and 2 bases, there was a span of 6 bases. This CDR3 is 14 amino acids long. In DNA, the CDR3 is TGTGCCAGCAGTTACTCGAGGGACACAGATACGCAGTATTTT. Its translation: CASSYSRDTDTQYF.

The table lists this clonotype with a few counts. The CDR3 here is CASSGRQGSGTEAFF. DNA of the CDR3: TGTGCCAGCTCAGGACGTCAGGGATCAGGGACTGAAGCTTTCTTT. The chain has TRBV18 and TRBJ1-1, with TRBD1 as a possible D gene (5 bases). The CDR3 has 15 amino acids. Per the germline V gene, CDR1 is KGHSH and CDR2 is LQKENI. With 5 bases removed from V and 5 bases from J, the gap between germline ends came to 18 bases.

This clonotype has only a few counts. The chain employs TRBV5-1 and TRBJ2-1; D is perhaps TRBD1 or TRBD2 (6 bases each). CDR1 and CDR2 (germline): SGHRS, YFSETQ. V dropped 0 bases and J dropped 7 bases, with 8 bases sitting between them. The CDR3 has 13 residues. The CDR3 region is CASSLGGANEQFF. The DNA of the CDR3 is TGCGCCAGCAGCTTGGGGGGGGCGAATGAGCAGTTCTTC.

The chain has TRBV7-2 and TRBJ2-3; TRBD2 might be the D (6 bases). The germline V and J ends were trimmed by 6 bases and 2 bases, with 12 bases remaining between them. Germline V CDR1 and CDR2: SGHTA, FQGNSA. CDR3 length equals 14 residues. DNA of the CDR3: TGTGCCAGCAGGTACGGGACTTACACAGATACGCAGTATTTT. Translated: CASRYGTYTDTQYF.

This clonotype occurred a few times. This chain uses TRBV20-1 with TRBJ1-6; TRBD1 agrees at 7 bases. J was trimmed by 4 bases and V by 3 bases; bases with no gene match: 9. This CDR3 spans 16 amino acids. Looked up from germline, CDR1 is DFQATT and CDR2 is SNEGSKA (reference sequence). CDR3 sequence (DNA): TGCAGTGCTAGTCTCGCGGCAGGGGGTTATAATTCACCCCTCCACTTT. Translating gives CSASLAAGGYNSPLHF.

This clonotype was counted only a few times. The chain recombines TRBV20-1 with TRBJ2-7; 9 positions match TRBD2. Germline V gene lookup returns CDR1 DFQATT and CDR2 SNEGSKA (reference sequence). V gave up 0 bases and J gave up 4 bases; unmatched junction bases: 10. CDR3 length equals 16 residues. CDR3 in amino acids: CSARDLAGGNDYEQYF. The CDR3 DNA sequence: TGCAGTGCTAGAGATCTGGCGGGAGGGAACGATTACGAGCAGTACTTC.

This chain joins TRBV5-1 and TRBJ2-3; TRBD1 is a possible D gene (5 bases). CDR1 and CDR2 from the germline V gene are SGHRS and YFSETQ. V lost 3 bases to trimming and J lost 5 bases, with 13 bases between them. This CDR3 spans 14 amino acids. This chain's CDR3 is CASSSDSSGDTQYF. CDR3 bases: TGCGCCAGCAGCTCCGACAGTTCCGGAGATACGCAGTATTTT.

V is TRBV20-1 and J is TRBJ2-7; D gene uncertain. Germline CDR1 DFQATT, CDR2 SNEGSKA (reference sequence). CDR3 size: 11 residues. Trimming removed 5 bases from V and 9 bases from J, with 14 bases in between. The CDR3 region has the DNA TGCAGTGCTCCCGGGTGGGTCGGGCAGTACTTC. Amino acid sequence: CSAPGWVGQYF.

There are a few counts of this clonotype. J is TRBJ1-1 and V is TRBV20-1; D might be TRBD1 (5 bases). Trimming removed 2 bases at V and 0 bases at J, with 10 bases between. The CDR3 runs 14 residues. Germline-derived CDR1 and CDR2 are DFQATT and SNEGSKA (reference sequence). DNA for the CDR3: TGCAGTGCTAGACGACAGAACATGAACACTGAAGCTTTCTTT. Protein: CSARRQNMNTEAFF.